This T cell receptor (beta chain) was recorded in a study of cytomegalovirus exposure and HLA in healthy donors. There were likely unrecorded immune exposures, though donors were nominally healthy when sampled. Per the germline V gene, CDR1 is MNHEY and CDR2 is SMNVEV (reference sequence). Trimming shortened V by 4 bases and J by 6 bases, and 9 bases separated the two germline ends. The CDR3 has 12 amino acids. With 60 Vbeta and 13 Jbeta primers, the PCR was carried out. Produced via immunoSEQ multiplex PCR; TCRdb's table is partial and in-frame only. This sample has about 100,000 clones; approximately 77% occur once, and the top ten carry roughly 13%. Study observations and caveats: Reportedly, fewer N-insertions than the approximately 690-donor mean appeared in an Asian-associated ancestry cluster in a later analysis. Prior analysis indicated that the majority of TCR beta V segments exhibited productivity approximately 87% or approximately 30% of the time. One variant, a missense change in DCLRE1C, was linked in a later analysis to TCR beta V- and J-gene trimming.

Comment on this clone: Its target is not known.

The clonotype comes from a male donor in good health and CMV-seropositive. The gene calls are TRBV27 and TRBJ1-2; D possibly corresponds to TRBD1 (5 bases). Sequenced input: PBMCs. CDR3 in amino acids: CASSSRADGYTF. The CDR3 DNA reads as TGTGCCAGCAGTTCCAGGGCGGATGGCTACACCTTC.